Below, 17 T cell receptor beta chains from the same sample are listed, as sequenced in a study of shared clonotypes between healthy human individuals. Assay used: immunoSEQ multiplex PCR; TCRdb lists only in-frame clones, some missing. Among about 2.3 million clones, 80% to 95% were seen once, and the ten largest hold about 0.36%. The sample was naive CD4+ T cells from PBMCs. Subset here: CD45RA+ positively selected. The receptors originated from a man aged 18-30 years in good health. Some clones in this sample may be carry-over from other donors' samples.

The genes are TRBV5-1 and TRBJ1-1; no clear D gene. The germline CDR1 and CDR2 sequences are SGHRS and YFSETQ. The V end was cut by 4 bases, the J end by 4 bases, with 14 bases between. This CDR3 spans 14 amino acids. The CDR3 here is CASSRLTAGTEAFF. As DNA, the CDR3 is TGCGCCAGCAGCCGTCTGACGGCAGGCACTGAAGCTTTCTTT.

This chain links TRBV5-1 with TRBJ1-4; the match to TRBD1 covers 8 bases. Germline-derived CDR1 and CDR2 are SGHRS and YFSETQ. The CDR3 is 15 residues long. The V and J ends lost 4 bases and 6 bases, in that order; junction bases with no gene match: 8. CDR3 sequence (DNA): TGCGCCAGCAGCCCGGACAGGGTCGATTATGAAAAACTGTTTTTT. Translation: CASSPDRVDYEKLFF.

The V and J genes are TRBV10-1 and TRBJ1-1; 9 bases agree with TRBD1. This CDR3 spans 16 amino acids. Trimming at V came to 0 bases and at J to 5 bases, leaving 7 bases not matched to a gene. Germline values: CDR1 WNHNN, CDR2 SYGVQD (reference sequence). The CDR3 loop is CASSESTGTGWTEAFF. The CDR3 bases are TGCGCCAGCAGTGAGTCGACAGGGACAGGGTGGACTGAAGCTTTCTTT.

V is TRBV7-2 and J is TRBJ2-6, with 11 bases that match TRBD1. Germline V lookup: CDR1 SGHTA, CDR2 FQGNSA. This CDR3 has 18 residues. V lost 2 bases to trimming and J lost 3 bases; unmatched junction nucleotides: 6. In nucleotides, the CDR3 is TGTGCCAGCAGCTTATCCGGGACAGGGGGTTATGGGGCCAACGTCCTGACTTTC. Amino acid sequence: CASSLSGTGGYGANVLTF.

The chain is built from TRBV2 and TRBJ2-1; D might be TRBD1 (5 bases). Germline V gene data show CDR1 as SNHLY and CDR2 as FYNNEI. The CDR3 has 13 residues. V lost 0 bases, J lost 15 bases, and 15 bases lay in between. The CDR3 DNA reads TGTGCCAGCAGTGAAGCCCAGACCAGGGATCGGTTCTTC. Translating gives CASSEAQTRDRFF.

V usage is TRBV6-5 and J usage is TRBJ1-4; no clear D gene. This CDR3 comprises 13 residues. V was pared by 8 bases and J by 7 bases, with 14 bases between. Germline CDR1 and CDR2: MNHEY and SVGAGI. CDR3 loop: CASGRKGFEKLFF. Here the CDR3 DNA reads TGTGCCAGCGGGAGAAAGGGATTTGAAAAACTGTTTTTT.

V gene TRBV7-2 combines with J gene TRBJ2-5, with D possibly matching TRBD2 (5 bases). Trimming cost V 5 bases and J 5 bases, with 15 bases left between them. Germline V lookup: CDR1 SGHTA, CDR2 FQGNSA. The CDR3 totals 14 residues. CDR3 nucleotides: TGTGCCAGCAGCCCACGCCCGGGGTCCGAGACCCAGTACTTC. Residues: CASSPRPGSETQYF.

The chain has TRBV5-1 and TRBJ2-5; D is undetermined. CDR3 length: 12 residues. Germline-derived CDR1 and CDR2 are SGHRS and YFSETQ. V shed 8 bases and J shed 4 bases, with 12 bases lying between them. DNA of the CDR3: TGCGCCAGATATGTACAAGTAGAGACCCAGTACTTC. The encoded protein is CARYVQVETQYF.

This clone was seen a single time. The chain links TRBV9 to TRBJ1-2, with TRBD1 matching 11 bases. This CDR3 has 16 residues. The trim removed 0 bases at V and 3 bases at J, leaving 4 bases unmatched. Germline values: CDR1 SGDLS, CDR2 YYNGEE. In DNA, the CDR3 is TGTGCCAGCAGCGTAGGGGGACAGGGGGGCCACTATGGCTACACCTTC. This codes for CASSVGGQGGHYGYTF.

This chain connects TRBV7-9 to TRBJ2-1, with 7 positions matching TRBD1. Trimming at V came to 5 bases and at J to 0 bases, leaving 1 base not matched to a gene. CDR1 SEHNR and CDR2 FQNEAQ come from the germline V gene (reference sequence). CDR3 length: 14 residues. CDR3 residues: CASSRDSSYNEQFF. CDR3 in DNA: TGTGCCAGCAGCCGGGACAGCTCCTACAATGAGCAGTTCTTC.

This clone came up once. This chain links TRBV2 with TRBJ2-5; D perhaps matches TRBD1 (5 bases). Germline-derived CDR1 and CDR2 are SNHLY and FYNNEI. The ends were cut back, 6 bases at V and 7 bases at J, with 15 bases in the middle. The CDR3 runs 13 residues. The CDR3 bases are TGTGCCAGCAGGGGGCTCCATCCTGGGACCCAGTACTTC. Protein: CASRGLHPGTQYF.

The gene calls are TRBV18 and TRBJ1-2; the D gene is possibly TRBD1 (6 bases). CDR1 and CDR2 from the germline V gene are KGHSH and LQKENI. Trimming removed 6 bases from V and 3 bases from J, with 14 bases in between. This CDR3 region has 14 residues. The CDR3 DNA is TGTGCCAGCTCGCCGACAGGCCTTGACTATGGCTACACCTTC. Amino acids: CASSPTGLDYGYTF.

The count of this clone is one. The sample carries other DNA sequences with the same CDR3. Here the CDR3 reads CASSLAAGVDTQYF. In nucleotides, the CDR3 is TGTGCCAGCAGCTTAGCGGCGGGGGTGGATACGCAGTATTTT. The chain couples TRBV7-9 to TRBJ2-3, with TRBD2 matching 7 bases. The CDR3 is 14 amino acids. With V trimmed by 0 bases and J by 6 bases, 3 bases remained unmatched. Germline V gives CDR1 SEHNR, CDR2 FQNEAQ (reference sequence).

This chain uses TRBV27 with TRBJ1-2; D might be TRBD1 (6 bases). The CDR3 totals 16 residues. CDR1 is MNHEY, CDR2 SMNVEV, per germline (reference sequence). Trimming pared 5 bases from V and 4 bases from J, leaving 20 bases between. CDR3 protein: CASSQSGQTHLYGYTF. In DNA, the CDR3 is TGTGCCAGCAGTCAATCGGGACAAACTCACCTCTATGGCTACACCTTC.

The gene calls are TRBV18 and TRBJ2-7; TRBD2 is a possible D gene (5 bases). Trimming removed 0 bases at V and 7 bases at J, with 13 bases between. The germline CDR1 and CDR2 sequences are KGHSH and LQKENI. This CDR3 has 14 amino acids. The CDR3 here is CASSPPGRTGEQYF. The CDR3 DNA sequence: TGTGCCAGCTCACCACCCGGACGGACGGGGGAGCAGTACTTC.

Note on this clone: The same CDR3 arises from other DNA sequences in this sample as well. The chain uses TRBV20-1 and TRBJ2-1, with D tentatively TRBD1 or TRBD2 (5 bases each). The CDR3 contains 11 residues. V lost 1 base, J lost 7 bases, and 5 bases lay in between. Germline CDR1 DFQATT, CDR2 SNEGSKA (reference sequence). The CDR3 coding sequence is TGCAGTGCTAGAGGGGGGAATGAGCAGTTCTTC. Its protein product is CSARGGNEQFF.

The chain uses TRBV13 and TRBJ1-2, with D perhaps TRBD1 (6 bases). Between the trimmed V and J ends, which lost 4 bases and 4 bases, there was a span of 22 bases. The V gene's germline CDR1 is PRHDT and CDR2 FYEKMQ (reference sequence). CDR3 length: 17 residues. The CDR3 DNA sequence: TGTGCCAGCAGCTCAGCGGGCAGGGGACCCTTTGGCTATGGCTACACCTTC. Encoded protein: CASSSAGRGPFGYGYTF. The whole variable domain, filled in from reference TRBV13 and TRBJ1-2, reads AAGVIQSPRHLIKEKRETATLKCYPIPRHDTVYWYQQGPGQDPQFLISFYEKMQSDKGSIPDRFSAQQFSDYHSELNMSSLELGDSALYFCASSSAGRGPFGYGYTFGSGTRLTVV.